These T cell receptor beta chains were read from a single sample in a study of T cell repertoires in Merkel cell carcinoma. Measured with immunoSEQ multiplex PCR; TCRdb has only the in-frame clones, and not every one. The sample yields about 15,000 clones, 76% seen once. Sequencing was performed on tumor tissue. The receptors here all came from an adult with Merkel cell carcinoma. Each CDR3 is given with its conserved first and last residue. Each record gives: clone size, V gene, D gene, CDR3 length, J gene, CDR3 protein, CDR3 DNA. A D gene is named only where the DNA matches it firmly. Clone size is shown for a subset of rows, as once, few, many or a class of expanded clone.

-	TRBV29-1	-	14	TRBJ1-2	CSVEPRDLSDGYTF	TGCAGCGTTGAACCTCGGGACCTTTCGGATGGCTACACCTTC
-	TRBV9	TRBD1	15	TRBJ1-2	CASSGNRGPNYGYTF	TGTGCCAGCAGCGGAAACAGGGGTCCTAACTATGGCTACACCTTC
-	TRBV7-2	-	14	TRBJ2-4	CASSLVPSQDIQYF	TGTGCCAGCAGCTTAGTCCCTAGCCAGGACATTCAGTACTTC
-	TRBV28	TRBD1	14	TRBJ1-5	CASGKTDRGKPQHF	TGTGCCAGCGGGAAGACGGACAGGGGGAAGCCCCAGCATTTT
-	TRBV29-1	-	13	TRBJ1-1	CSVATGLVDEAFF	TGCAGCGTTGCTACGGGGCTTGTGGATGAAGCTTTCTTT
-	TRBV5-1	-	13	TRBJ2-4	CASSPSDGNIQYF	TGCGCCAGCAGCCCTTCCGATGGGAACATTCAGTACTTC
-	TRBV7-2	-	13	TRBJ2-7	CASSSNPSYEQYF	TGTGCCAGCAGCTCCAATCCCTCCTACGAGCAGTACTTC
-	TRBV19	-	13	TRBJ2-3	CAPFARRTDTQYF	TGTGCCCCTTTCGCTCGGCGCACAGATACGCAGTATTTT
-	TRBV7-2	-	16	TRBJ1-5	CASSLSGQRLNQPQHF	TGTGCCAGCAGCTTATCGGGGCAGCGACTCAATCAGCCCCAGCATTTT
-	TRBV7-2	-	17	TRBJ1-6	CASSLVRAAGYNSPLHF	TGTGCCAGCAGCTTAGTAAGGGCGGCAGGATATAATTCACCCCTCCACTTT
-	TRBV12-3/TRBV12-4	-	13	TRBJ1-1	CASSLFQNTEAFF	TGTGCCAGCAGTTTATTCCAGAACACTGAAGCTTTCTTT
-	TRBV7-2	-	15	TRBJ1-3	CASSLTGKTGNTIYF	TGTGCCAGCAGCTTGACAGGCAAAACTGGAAACACCATATATTTT
few	TRBV4-3	-	17	TRBJ2-6	CASSQDIVGSGANVLTF	TGCGCCAGCAGCCAAGATATCGTGGGCTCTGGGGCCAACGTCCTGACTTTC
-	TRBV19	-	12	TRBJ1-1	CATEGGVHEAFF	TGTGCCACCGAGGGGGGAGTTCATGAAGCTTTCTTT
few	TRBV28	TRBD1	15	TRBJ1-2	CASSLAGQVDYGYTF	TGTGCCAGCAGCCTCGCAGGACAGGTTGACTATGGCTACACCTTC
-	TRBV7-2	-	12	TRBJ2-3	CASSLADVAQYF	TGTGCCAGCAGCTTAGCAGACGTTGCGCAGTATTTT
-	TRBV6-6	-	14	TRBJ2-3	CASTSLVVTDTQYF	TGTGCCAGCACCTCATTGGTGGTCACAGATACGCAGTATTTT
few	TRBV11-3	-	13	TRBJ1-3	CASSSRGGNTIYF	TGTGCCAGCAGCTCCAGGGGAGGAAACACCATATATTTT
few	TRBV5-4	-	17	TRBJ2-3	CASSFGGPSLSTDTQYF	TGTGCCAGCAGCTTCGGCGGGCCTTCCTTAAGCACAGATACGCAGTATTTT
-	TRBV2	-	15	TRBJ1-2	CASSVTGSPTGGYTF	TGTGCCAGCAGTGTAACGGGATCCCCAACGGGGGGCTACACCTTC
-	TRBV28	-	16	TRBJ2-4	CASSLRQGGPKNIQYF	TGTGCCAGCAGTTTAAGGCAGGGCGGACCCAAAAACATTCAGTACTTC
-	TRBV27	-	15	TRBJ1-5	CASSPLHEGNQPQHF	TGTGCCAGCAGCCCCTTACACGAGGGCAATCAGCCCCAGCATTTT
-	TRBV12-3/TRBV12-4	-	13	TRBJ2-5	CASSNRAQETQYF	TGTGCCAGCAGTAACAGGGCCCAAGAGACCCAGTACTTC
medium-sized	TRBV7-9	-	13	TRBJ2-5	CASSLVGGETQYF	TGTGCCAGCAGCTTAGTGGGGGGAGAGACCCAGTACTTC
-	TRBV7-2	-	14	TRBJ2-5	CAGSGSTIQETQYF	TGTGCCGGTTCAGGATCCACCATTCAAGAGACCCAGTACTTC
few	TRBV6-2/TRBV6-3	-	17	TRBJ1-5	CASSSNLRTVGNQPQHF	TGTGCCAGCAGTTCAAACCTCCGGACAGTCGGCAATCAGCCCCAGCATTTT
-	TRBV19	TRBD2	15	TRBJ2-3	CASRPTSAITDTQYF	TGTGCCAGTAGACCGACTAGCGCGATCACAGATACGCAGTATTTT
once	TRBV5-1	TRBD2	16	TRBJ2-1	CASSLGAGGYLGEQFF	TGCGCCAGCAGCCTGGGGGCGGGGGGCTACTTAGGTGAGCAGTTCTTC
-	TRBV6-2/TRBV6-3	TRBD2	18	TRBJ2-1	CASSYSTAVSGGAGEQFF	TGTGCCAGCAGTTACTCGACCGCGGTGAGCGGGGGGGCCGGTGAGCAGTTCTTC
large	TRBV19	-	16	TRBJ1-1	CASSSDPAKLRTEAFF	TGTGCCAGTAGTTCCGACCCGGCGAAGCTCAGGACTGAAGCTTTCTTT
-	TRBV30	TRBD1	14	TRBJ2-7	CAWKTGTGGYEQYF	TGTGCCTGGAAGACTGGGACAGGGGGCTACGAGCAGTACTTC
medium-sized	TRBV5-4	-	12	TRBJ2-3	CASSLSTDTQYF	TGTGCCAGCAGCTTAAGTACAGATACGCAGTATTTT